The 9 T cell receptor beta chains presented below share a single source sample, sequenced in a study of identical twins. Each CDR3 protein is one row after TCRdb ran MiXCR on the 5' RACE reads. The sample carries fewer than 450,000 distinct CDR3 sequences, approximately 8.7% recorded once. Sequencing was done on a sample of naive T cells sorted from blood. The source is a woman aged 50 to 65 in good health.

This clonotype was recorded a few times. V usage is TRBV7-9 and J usage is TRBJ2-3; perhaps TRBD2 as D (7 bases). The CDR3 is made up of 15 amino acids. Germline V gene sequence: CDR1 SEHNR, CDR2 FQNEAQ (reference sequence). The V gene lost 3 bases and the J gene lost 5 bases, with 15 bases spanning the gap. Written as DNA, the CDR3 is TGTGCCAGCAGCTTCAGGGGACTAAGAATAGATACGCAGTATTTT. This gives the protein CASSFRGLRIDTQYF.

This clonotype appeared many times. V usage is TRBV27 and J usage is TRBJ2-5; no clear D gene. Per the germline V gene, CDR1 is MNHEY and CDR2 is SMNVEV (reference sequence). V lost 6 bases, J lost 3 bases, and 14 bases lay in between. The CDR3 runs 14 residues. CDR3 in DNA: TGTGCCAGCAGGGCACGTGAGTGGGAAGAGACCCAGTACTTC. Its protein product is CASRAREWEETQYF.

This clonotype was recorded at least ten times. The rearrangement joins TRBV15 to TRBJ2-1; D is uncertain. Germline CDR1 reads LNHNV; CDR2 reads YYDKDF (reference sequence). V was cut by 0 bases and J by 9 bases, with 12 bases left in between. CDR3 length equals 14 residues. CDR3 amino acids: CATSRDLALIEQFF. The CDR3 nucleotides read TGTGCCACCAGCAGAGATTTAGCCCTCATTGAGCAGTTCTTC.

This clonotype was counted only a few times. The genes are TRBV7-9 and TRBJ2-1, with D possibly TRBD1 on 6 matching bases. The CDR3 is made up of 14 amino acids. The ends were cut back, 5 bases at V and 1 base at J, with 9 bases in the middle. CDR1 SEHNR and CDR2 FQNEAQ come from the germline V gene (reference sequence). Here the CDR3 reads CASSVTGSYNEQFF. The CDR3 DNA sequence: TGTGCCAGCAGCGTAACAGGGTCCTACAATGAGCAGTTCTTC.

The V and J genes are TRBV6-5 and TRBJ1-4; maybe TRBD1 (5 bases). The CDR3 length is 13 residues. V lost 3 bases, J lost 6 bases, and 8 bases lay in between. Looked up from germline, CDR1 is MNHEY and CDR2 is SVGAGI. The CDR3 loop reads CASSYGAYEKLFF. The CDR3 DNA is TGTGCCAGCAGTTATGGGGCCTATGAAAAACTGTTTTTT.

This chain links TRBV10-2 with TRBJ2-7, with a tentative D call TRBD1 (7 bases). CDR3 length: 15 amino acids. Per the germline V gene, CDR1 is WSHSY and CDR2 is SAAADI. Deletions cut 2 bases from V and 2 bases from J, with 13 bases between. This CDR3 is CASSETPGGPYEQYV. DNA of the CDR3: TGCGCCAGCAGTGAGACTCCAGGGGGGCCCTACGAGCAGTACGTC.

There are many counts of this clonotype. This chain uses TRBV20-1 with TRBJ1-1; D gene uncertain. The length of the CDR3 is 11 residues. V shed 3 bases and J shed 5 bases, with 7 bases lying between them. CDR1 is DFQATT and CDR2 is SNEGSKA in the germline V gene (reference sequence). This chain's CDR3 is CSASEETEAFF. As DNA, the CDR3 is TGCAGTGCTAGTGAGGAAACTGAAGCTTTCTTT.

The chain is built from TRBV5-1 and TRBJ2-7, with 9 bases matching TRBD2. The V gene's germline CDR1 is SGHRS and CDR2 YFSETQ. CDR3 length: 16 amino acids. V was clipped by 0 bases and J by 3 bases; unmatched bases: 7. CDR3 sequence (DNA): TGCGCCAGCAGCTTGGAAGCTAGCGGGACCATCTACGAGCAGTACTTC. This codes for CASSLEASGTIYEQYF.

This clonotype was seen repeatedly, ten times or more. CDR3 region: CASSFSRDRTYNEQFF. CDR3 DNA sequence: TGTGCCAGCAGTTTTTCTCGGGACAGGACCTACAATGAGCAGTTCTTC. This chain joins TRBV28 and TRBJ2-1, with 8 bases identical to TRBD1. In germline, CDR1 is MDHEN, CDR2 SYDVKM. V shed 3 bases, J shed 2 bases, and the junction held 6 bases outside the gene matches. The CDR3 runs to 16 residues.